Below are 30 T cell receptor beta chains sequenced from a single sample in a study of cytomegalovirus exposure and HLA in healthy donors. The PCR had 60 Vbeta and 13 Jbeta primers. Assay used: immunoSEQ multiplex PCR; TCRdb lists only in-frame clones, some missing. The data hold roughly 70,000 clones, with around 81% observed a single time. Input material: PBMCs. These TCRs come from a man aged 45-60 years in good health and CMV-seronegative.

The chain employs TRBV7-2 and TRBJ1-1; D gene unclear. V was shortened by 3 bases and J by 1 base, with 18 bases between the two germline ends. Germline V gives CDR1 SGHTA, CDR2 FQGNSA. The CDR3 loop spans 17 amino acids. The CDR3 reads CASSFFSGILRNTEAFF. DNA of the CDR3: TGTGCCAGCAGCTTTTTTTCCGGGATCCTCAGGAACACTGAAGCTTTCTTT.

The rearrangement uses TRBV7-2 and TRBJ1-5; D gene unclear. The germline V and J ends were trimmed by 4 bases and 3 bases, with 10 bases remaining between them. The CDR3 sequence is 14 residues long. Per the germline V gene, CDR1 is SGHTA and CDR2 is FQGNSA. CDR3 bases: TGTGCCAGCAGCTCCCGGCGGGTCAATCAGCCCCAGCATTTT. This gives the protein CASSSRRVNQPQHF.

The V and J genes are TRBV27 and TRBJ1-1; maybe TRBD1 (6 bases). V was cut by 2 bases and J by 4 bases, with 8 bases left in between. There are 13 residues in the CDR3. The germline gives CDR1 MNHEY, CDR2 SMNVEV (reference sequence). The CDR3 protein is CASSLTGFTEAFF. In nucleotides, the CDR3 is TGTGCCAGCAGTTTAACAGGGTTCACTGAAGCTTTCTTT.

J is TRBJ2-3 and V is TRBV2, with 12 bases that match TRBD2. The junction had 2 bases not matched to a gene; V was cut back by 0 bases and J by 7 bases. Germline CDR1 reads SNHLY; CDR2 reads FYNNEI. This CDR3 is 15 amino acids long. CDR3: CASSEATSGRYTQYF. CDR3 DNA sequence: TGTGCCAGCAGTGAAGCGACTAGCGGGAGATATACGCAGTATTTT. Complete variable domain (other parts from reference TRBV2 and TRBJ2-3): EPEVTQTPSHQVTQMGQEVILRCVPISNHLYFYWYRQILGQKVEFLVSFYNNEISEKSEIFDDQFSVERPDGSNFTLKIRSTKLEDSAMYFCASSEATSGRYTQYFGPGTRLTVL.

The chain links TRBV5-1 to TRBJ2-5; 10 nucleotides line up with TRBD2. Germline V gene sequence: CDR1 SGHRS, CDR2 YFSETQ. CDR3 size: 16 residues. Trimming cost V 4 bases and J 4 bases; bases outside gene matches: 10. Written as DNA, the CDR3 is TGCGCCAGCAGCGAAGCGGGGGGGCGTCGGGTAGAGACCCAGTACTTC. Translated, it gives CASSEAGGRRVETQYF.

The CDR3 loop is CASSTGDRRNEQFF. CDR3 nucleotides: TGTGCCAGCAGCACCGGGGATAGGAGGAATGAGCAGTTCTTC. The chain uses TRBV11-2 and TRBJ2-1, with D perhaps TRBD2 (5 bases). This CDR3 region has 14 residues. The V and J ends lost 5 bases and 7 bases respectively, with 15 bases between them. From germline, CDR1 is SGHAT and CDR2 FQNNGV.

The chain combines TRBV19 with TRBJ1-2, with a weak D call TRBD1 (5 bases). CDR3 length: 17 amino acids. Trimming took 7 bases from V and 4 from J, leaving 25 bases between them. Germline values: CDR1 LNHDA, CDR2 SQIVND (reference sequence). CDR3 amino acids: CASTQRRDSTIGYGYTF. CDR3 DNA: TGTGCCAGTACCCAAAGGAGGGACTCAACTATCGGCTATGGCTACACCTTC.

This chain links TRBV9 with TRBJ1-2; D remains ambiguous. Trimming pared 0 bases from V and 5 bases from J, leaving 14 bases between. From germline, CDR1 is SGDLS and CDR2 YYNGEE. The CDR3 extends over 15 amino acids. The CDR3 bases are TGTGCCAGCAGCGTAGAGACAACGAGTAGGTATGGCTACACCTTC. This encodes CASSVETTSRYGYTF.

The rearrangement links TRBV27 to TRBJ1-2; D might be TRBD1 (6 bases). Germline V gene data show CDR1 as MNHEY and CDR2 as SMNVEV (reference sequence). There are 15 residues in the CDR3. V gave up 6 bases and J gave up 2 bases, with 16 bases separating them. DNA of the CDR3: TGTGCCAGCAGGGTTGGGGGCAGGAGGAACTATGGCTACACCTTC. Protein product: CASRVGGRRNYGYTF.

J is TRBJ2-5 and V is TRBV11-3; TRBD1 matches at 9 bases. CDR3 size: 17 residues. V was clipped by 5 bases and J by 5 bases; unmatched bases: 15. Germline lookup yields CDR1 SGHNT and CDR2 YENEEA. In DNA, the CDR3 is TGTGCCAGCAGCCCGCGCAGCTTGGGACAGGGATGGGAGACCCAGTACTTC. This codes for CASSPRSLGQGWETQYF.

This clone was detected only a few times. The chain joins TRBV2 to TRBJ2-7, with D maybe TRBD1 (5 bases). In germline, CDR1 is SNHLY, CDR2 FYNNEI. Trimming took off 4 bases at V and 3 bases at J, with 22 bases between the two ends. The CDR3 contains 17 residues. This chain's CDR3 is CASSGASSRTWDYEQYF. Here the CDR3 DNA reads TGTGCCAGCAGTGGGGCCTCTTCTAGGACATGGGACTACGAGCAGTACTTC.

This clone has only a few counts. The chain couples TRBV7-6 to TRBJ2-1; D is possibly TRBD1 (5 bases). V lost 4 bases and J lost 1, with 14 bases in between. The CDR3 is 16 residues long. CDR1 SGHVS and CDR2 FNYEAQ come from the germline V gene. The CDR3: CASSSAVGRSYNEQFF. The CDR3 coding sequence is TGTGCCAGCAGCTCGGCCGTGGGGCGATCCTACAATGAGCAGTTCTTC.

On this clone: At one end, the junction sequence differs from germline, possibly due to a read error. The rearrangement joins TRBV7-7 to TRBJ2-1, with D possibly TRBD2 on 5 matching bases. The CDR3 has 15 residues. CDR1 is SSHAT, CDR2 FNYEAQ, per germline (reference sequence). CDR3 DNA: TGTGCTAGCAGCTCACGAGCGGCGCCCTACAATGAGCAGTTCTTC. The encoded protein is CASSSRAAPYNEQFF.

Written as DNA, the CDR3 is TGTGCCAGCAGCCAAGGAGGACAGGGGTACAATGAGCAGTTCTTC. It is translated as CASSQGGQGYNEQFF. The chain is built from TRBV14 and TRBJ2-1; 9 nucleotides line up with TRBD1. J gave up 4 bases and V 1 base, and 2 bases lay outside the gene matches. Germline CDR1 is SGHDN and CDR2 is FVKESK. The CDR3 contains 15 residues.

This chain connects TRBV9 to TRBJ2-5; 9 positions match TRBD2. Looked up from germline, CDR1 is SGDLS and CDR2 is YYNGEE. Trimming cost V 3 bases and J 2 bases; bases outside gene matches: 5. The CDR3 spans 15 residues. The CDR3 nucleotides are TGTGCCAGCAGCGAGGGGGCGGGGGGGCAAGAGACCCAGTACTTC. Translation: CASSEGAGGQETQYF.

The chain employs TRBV5-1 and TRBJ2-7, with D unresolved. The CDR3 contains 12 residues. V shed 4 bases and J shed 6 bases, with 11 bases lying between them. The V gene's germline CDR1 is SGHRS and CDR2 YFSETQ. This CDR3 reads CASSVASTEQYF. For the CDR3, the DNA is TGCGCCAGCAGCGTAGCCTCTACCGAGCAGTACTTC.

The V call is TRBV28, the J call TRBJ1-4; tentatively, D is TRBD1 (6 bases). Germline V CDR1 and CDR2: MDHEN, SYDVKM. Trimming left V 3 bases short and J 3 bases short, with 20 bases between. The CDR3 runs to 18 residues. The CDR3 sequence is CASSFLGGSKSSNEKLFF. The CDR3 nucleotides are TGTGCCAGCAGTTTTTTAGGGGGAAGCAAGTCGTCTAATGAAAAACTGTTTTTT.

The rearrangement uses TRBV2 and TRBJ2-7, with 9 bases lining up with TRBD1. The CDR3 covers 15 residues. CDR1 and CDR2 (germline): SNHLY, FYNNEI. The V segment lost 1 base and the J segment 3 bases; nucleotides outside the gene matches: 4. The CDR3 DNA follows: TGTGCCAGCAGTGAAGGGTGGGACAGGGACTACGAGCAGTACTTC. Protein sequence: CASSEGWDRDYEQYF.

The chain couples TRBV27 to TRBJ1-4, with D perhaps matching TRBD1 (6 bases). V lost 9 bases and J 8 bases, leaving 19 bases between the germline ends. Germline V CDR1 and CDR2: MNHEY, SMNVEV (reference sequence). The CDR3 contains 14 residues. The CDR3 reads CASKRGGAGEKLFF. The CDR3 DNA is TGTGCCAGTAAAAGGGGGGGCGCGGGGGAAAAACTGTTTTTT.

The CDR3 spells CASRTSGINTGELFF. As DNA, the CDR3 is TGTGCCAGCAGGACTAGCGGGATTAACACCGGGGAGCTGTTTTTT. The chain combines TRBV25-1 with TRBJ2-2; 11 bases agree with TRBD2. Germline V gene sequence: CDR1 MGHDK, CDR2 SYGVNS. CDR3 length: 15 amino acids. J was trimmed by 2 bases and V by 6 bases; bases with no gene match: 2.

V usage is TRBV5-1 and J usage is TRBJ2-6, with a possible D match to TRBD1 (5 bases). V was trimmed by 5 bases and J by 0 bases, leaving 9 bases between them. The CDR3 consists of 15 residues. In germline, CDR1 is SGHRS, CDR2 YFSETQ. This CDR3 is CASSPDSSGANVLTF. In nucleotides, the CDR3 is TGCGCCAGCAGTCCTGACAGCTCTGGGGCCAACGTCCTGACTTTC.

This sequence joins TRBV6-5 and TRBJ1-1, with TRBD1 identical over 8 bases. This CDR3 contains 14 residues. The J segment lost 2 bases and the V segment lost 7 bases, leaving 6 bases of the junction unmatched. Germline V gene data show CDR1 as MNHEY and CDR2 as SVGAGI. The CDR3 bases are TGTGCCAGCACCCGGGGACAGGTAAACACTGAAGCTTTCTTT. Amino acid sequence: CASTRGQVNTEAFF.

Only one count was recorded for this clone. The chain combines TRBV29-1 with TRBJ2-7; no clear D. The CDR3 runs 13 residues. Deletions cut 0 bases from V and 3 bases from J, with 9 bases between. The germline CDR1 and CDR2 sequences are SQVTM and ANQGSEA. CDR3 nucleotide sequence: TGCAGCGTTGAAGAGCGGCTGGGCTACGAGCAGTACTTC. The encoded protein is CSVEERLGYEQYF.

The chain has TRBV11-2 and TRBJ2-1; 9 nucleotides match TRBD2. V shed 3 bases, J shed 6 bases, and the junction held 9 bases outside the gene matches. Germline CDR1 SGHAT, CDR2 FQNNGV. This CDR3 spans 16 amino acids. DNA of the CDR3: TGTGCCAGCAGCTTTCGGGCGGGAGGGCCATCCAATGAGCAGTTCTTC. Residues: CASSFRAGGPSNEQFF.

The chain joins TRBV30 to TRBJ2-7, with 10 bases matching TRBD2. J was trimmed by 6 bases and V by 0 bases; bases with no gene match: 11. The CDR3 has 16 amino acids. Germline V gene data show CDR1 as GTSNPN and CDR2 as SVGIG (reference sequence). CDR3 in DNA: TGTGCCTGGAGTGTACAGTATCTAGCGGGAGTAGGCGAGCAGTACTTC. Translating gives CAWSVQYLAGVGEQYF.

The chain couples TRBV19 to TRBJ1-1; D remains ambiguous. Germline V gives CDR1 LNHDA, CDR2 SQIVND (reference sequence). With 4 bases removed from V and 1 base from J, the gap between germline ends came to 4 bases. The CDR3 is 12 residues long. The CDR3 protein is CASSRPNTEAFF. The DNA for the CDR3 is TGTGCCAGTAGTAGGCCGAACACTGAAGCTTTCTTT.

The chain recombines TRBV7-9 with TRBJ2-7; the D gene is possibly TRBD1 (6 bases). The ends were cut back, 1 base at V and 5 bases at J, with 12 bases in the middle. Germline V gene data show CDR1 as SEHNR and CDR2 as FQNEAQ (reference sequence). The CDR3 is made up of 14 amino acids. As DNA, the CDR3 is TGTGCCAGCAGCTTAGGGGGCAGGGGAAACGAGCAGTACTTC. This codes for CASSLGGRGNEQYF. The entire variable domain, with the rest obtained from reference TRBV7-9 and TRBJ2-7, is as follows: DTGVSQNPRHKITKRGQNVTFRCDPISEHNRLYWYRQTLGQGPEFLTYFQNEAQLEKSRLLSDRFSAERPKGSFSTLEIQRTEQGDSAMYLCASSLGGRGNEQYFGPGTRLTVT.

The rearrangement links TRBV11-3 to TRBJ2-1; 9 bases line up with TRBD2. CDR3 length: 16 amino acids. V was clipped by 3 bases and J by 4 bases; unmatched bases: 7. Germline CDR1 SGHNT, CDR2 YENEEA. Here the CDR3 reads CASSFQGSGGYNEQFF. The CDR3 coding sequence is TGTGCCAGCAGCTTCCAAGGTAGCGGGGGATACAATGAGCAGTTCTTC. Combining the CDR3 with reference TRBV11-3 and TRBJ2-1 gives the whole variable domain EAGVVQSPRYKIIEKKQPVAFWCNPISGHNTLYWYLQNLGQGPELLIRYENEEAVDDSQLPKDRFSAERLKGVDSTLKIQPAELGDSAVYLCASSFQGSGGYNEQFFGPGTRLTVL.

The chain is built from TRBV5-1 and TRBJ2-7; 7 bases match TRBD1. Unmatched junction bases numbered 3, after V lost 3 bases and J lost 6 bases. Germline loops: CDR1 SGHRS, CDR2 YFSETQ. The CDR3 totals 12 residues. CDR3 DNA: TGCGCCAGCAGCTGGACAGGATCCGAGCAGTACTTC. Translated: CASSWTGSEQYF.

The chain joins TRBV15 to TRBJ2-7; D possibly corresponds to TRBD2 (6 bases). Germline V lookup: CDR1 LNHNV, CDR2 YYDKDF (reference sequence). This CDR3 has 17 amino acids. The germline V and J ends were trimmed by 1 base and 5 bases, with 21 bases remaining between them. The CDR3 is CATSRASGSVRFNEQYF. The DNA of the CDR3 is TGTGCCACCAGCAGAGCCTCCGGGAGTGTTAGGTTCAACGAGCAGTACTTC.